These T cell receptor beta chains were read from a single sample in a study of shared clonotypes between healthy human individuals. Measured with immunoSEQ multiplex PCR; TCRdb has only the in-frame clones, and not every one. The sample has some 630,000 clones, about 96% seen once. Sequencing input: naive CD8+ T cells sorted from blood. The receptors come from a woman in her 30s in good health. Each CDR3 is given with its conserved first and last residue. Fields, in order: J gene, D gene, clone size, V gene, CDR3 protein, CDR3 DNA. The D gene is left open where the match is weak. Expanded clones are given a class, and other clones once, few, many or no size at all.

>TRBJ1-2|.|.|TRBV9
CASSATYHRGRLNGYTF
TGTGCCAGCAGCGCGACCTACCACCGAGGGCGCCTTAACGGCTACACCTTC
>TRBJ1-1|TRBD1|.|TRBV27
CASSAGQLNTEAFF
TGTGCCAGCAGTGCGGGACAGCTGAACACTGAAGCTTTCTTT
>TRBJ2-7|.|.|TRBV27
CASSHLTGSSEQYF
TGTGCCAGCAGTCATTTGACAGGATCGAGCGAGCAGTACTTC
>TRBJ2-7|.|.|TRBV13
CASSFRGREQYF
TGTGCCAGCAGCTTTAGGGGAAGGGAGCAGTACTTC
>TRBJ1-2|.|.|TRBV4-1
CASSRPLTGVYGYTF
TGCGCCAGCAGCCGGCCCTTAACAGGAGTCTATGGCTACACCTTC
>TRBJ2-1|.|.|TRBV15
CATSRDLLVEQFF
TGTGCCACCAGCAGAGATCTGCTAGTCGAGCAGTTCTTC
>TRBJ2-7|.|.|TRBV27
CASSLPGHLGVYEQYF
TGTGCCAGCAGTTTGCCTGGACACCTTGGGGTTTACGAGCAGTACTTC
>TRBJ2-7|TRBD2|.|TRBV28
CASSLGREGGRGYEQYF
TGTGCCAGCAGTTTGGGTCGCGAGGGCGGGAGGGGGTACGAGCAGTACTTC
>TRBJ2-5|.|.|TRBV27
CASMDRDLQETQYF
TGTGCCAGCATGGACAGAGACCTACAAGAGACCCAGTACTTC
>TRBJ1-4|.|.|TRBV28
CASSAIPGRGGEKLFF
TGTGCCAGCAGTGCAATCCCGGGACGGGGTGGAGAAAAACTGTTTTTT
>TRBJ2-1|TRBD2|.|TRBV28
CASNPVGLAVYNEQFF
TGTGCCAGCAACCCAGTTGGACTAGCGGTCTACAATGAGCAGTTCTTC
>TRBJ2-5|TRBD2|.|TRBV7-6
CAGSSGSSDQETQYF
TGTGCCGGTTCTAGCGGGAGTTCTGACCAAGAGACCCAGTACTTC
>TRBJ1-2|.|.|TRBV9
CASSVGTVSSYGYTF
TGTGCCAGCAGCGTAGGGACAGTGTCGTCCTATGGCTACACCTTC
>TRBJ2-4|.|.|TRBV7-9
CASSLGTGLAKNIQYF
TGTGCCAGCAGCTTGGGGACGGGTTTAGCCAAAAACATTCAGTACTTC
>TRBJ1-2|.|.|TRBV19
CASSIGDILEGYTF
TGTGCCAGTAGTATTGGGGACATCCTGGAGGGCTACACCTTC
>TRBJ2-3|.|.|TRBV4-1
CASSQPPLGDTQYF
TGCGCCAGCAGCCAACCCCCACTAGGGGATACGCAGTATTTT
>TRBJ2-3|TRBD1|once|TRBV11-1
CASSHGTASGTDTQYF
TGTGCCAGCAGCCACGGGACAGCTTCTGGCACAGATACGCAGTATTTT
>TRBJ2-3|TRBD2|.|TRBV10-1
CARVLREGIGDTQYF
TGCGCCAGGGTTTTGCGGGAGGGAATCGGAGATACGCAGTATTTT
>TRBJ2-7|TRBD1|.|TRBV5-1
CASRLGTGFEQYF
TGCGCCAGCAGATTGGGGACAGGGTTCGAGCAGTACTTC
>TRBJ2-7|TRBD2|.|TRBV2
CASSDSVTGGLYEQYF
TGTGCCAGCAGTGATTCCGTGACGGGAGGGCTCTACGAGCAGTACTTC
>TRBJ2-1|TRBD2|.|TRBV27
CASSFASGDFYNEQFF
TGTGCCAGCAGTTTCGCTAGCGGGGACTTCTACAATGAGCAGTTCTTC
>TRBJ2-1|TRBD1|.|TRBV11-2
CASSRPGGFNEQFF
TGTGCCAGCAGCCGCCCAGGGGGTTTTAATGAGCAGTTCTTC
>TRBJ1-5|TRBD1|.|TRBV7-6
CASSFGSGGNQPQHF
TGTGCCAGCAGCTTTGGTTCAGGGGGTAATCAGCCCCAGCATTTT
>TRBJ2-7|TRBD2|once|TRBV11-2
CASSLGSGAFSYEQYF
TGTGCCAGCAGCTTAGGGAGCGGGGCTTTCTCCTACGAGCAGTACTTC
>TRBJ2-7|TRBD2|.|TRBV7-9
CASSSPGLGEREQYF
TGTGCCAGCAGCTCCCCGGGACTAGGGGAGAGGGAGCAGTACTTC
>TRBJ2-7|.|once|TRBV7-6
CASSASWGLYEQYF
TGTGCCAGCAGCGCCTCCTGGGGGCTCTACGAGCAGTACTTC